Each of the 18 T cell receptor beta chains below was sequenced from the same sample in a study of blood T cell repertoires in COVID-19. Method: immunoSEQ multiplex PCR; TCRdb's copy keeps in-frame clones and lacks some. In the table there are tens of thousands of clones, roughly 87% of which are singletons. Sample: peripheral blood. The source of these receptors is a human donor in a cohort sampled during active COVID-19.

This clone was seen a single time. V and J are TRBV15 and TRBJ2-7; 9 positions agree with TRBD1. The ends lost 5 bases at V and 3 bases at J; junction bases unmatched: 8. Germline CDR1 and CDR2: LNHNV and YYDKDF (reference sequence). This CDR3 spans 15 amino acids. The CDR3 DNA is TGTGCCACCAGCCATCCGGGACAGGGAAACTACGAGCAGTACTTC. Its translation is CATSHPGQGNYEQYF.

The V and J genes are TRBV2 and TRBJ2-7, with TRBD1 as a possible D gene (5 bases). Germline V gene lookup returns CDR1 SNHLY and CDR2 FYNNEI. The germline V and J ends were trimmed by 5 bases and 6 bases, with 11 bases remaining between them. This CDR3 has 12 residues. The CDR3 loop is CASSSSGFEQYF. CDR3 in DNA: TGTGCCAGCAGTTCCTCAGGGTTCGAGCAGTACTTC.

V and J are TRBV5-1 and TRBJ1-2; 7 positions agree with TRBD1. The V segment lost 4 bases and the J segment 1 base; nucleotides outside the gene matches: 4. Germline CDR1 is SGHRS and CDR2 is YFSETQ. The CDR3 extends over 14 amino acids. The CDR3 DNA is TGCGCCAGCAGCCCCCGGGACAGTAACTATGGCTACACCTTC. As protein: CASSPRDSNYGYTF.

This clone was seen once. This chain connects TRBV5-1 to TRBJ2-5; no clear D gene. The CDR3 totals 12 residues. Germline V gene sequence: CDR1 SGHRS, CDR2 YFSETQ. Trimming shortened V by 4 bases and J by 0 bases, and 4 bases separated the two germline ends. CDR3 nucleotides: TGCGCCAGCAGCCCAGACCAAGAGACCCAGTACTTC. It encodes CASSPDQETQYF.

The V and J genes are TRBV6-5 and TRBJ1-5; the D gene is possibly TRBD1 (5 bases). The CDR3 is 15 residues long. V lost 8 bases and J lost 0, with 14 bases in between. Germline values: CDR1 MNHEY, CDR2 SVGAGI. CDR3 residues: CASGLDRNSNQPQHF. The CDR3 DNA follows: TGTGCCAGCGGACTAGACAGAAATAGCAATCAGCCCCAGCATTTT.

The chain recombines TRBV30 with TRBJ1-1, with D hard to call. This CDR3 contains 12 residues. Germline CDR1 is GTSNPN and CDR2 is SVGIG (reference sequence). V was trimmed by 7 bases and J by 8 bases, leaving 17 bases between them. The CDR3 sequence: CALTLARYEAFF. The CDR3 coding sequence is TGTGCCTTGACTTTGGCCCGGTACGAAGCTTTCTTT. Together with reference TRBV30 and TRBJ1-1, the CDR3 gives the full variable domain: SQTIHQWPATLVQPVGSPLSLECTVEGTSNPNLYWYRQAAGRGLQLLFYSVGIGQISSEVPQNLSASRPQDRQFILSSKKLLLSDSGFYLCALTLARYEAFFGQGTRLTVV.

This chain links TRBV5-1 with TRBJ2-7, with 7 positions matching TRBD1. The V gene's germline CDR1 is SGHRS and CDR2 YFSETQ. V lost 7 bases, J lost 2 bases, and 9 bases stayed unmatched. There are 14 residues in the CDR3. CDR3 coding DNA: TGCGCCAGCGCCCGTGACAGGGTTCCCTACGAGCAGTACTTC. It encodes CASARDRVPYEQYF. The full variable domain, completed using reference TRBV5-1 and TRBJ2-7, is KAGVTQTPRYLIKTRGQQVTLSCSPISGHRSVSWYQQTPGQGLQFLFEYFSETQRNKGNFPGRFSGRQFSNSRSEMNVSTLELGDSALYLCASARDRVPYEQYFGPGTRLTVT.

This chain connects TRBV2 to TRBJ1-1; D may be TRBD1 (5 bases). Germline CDR1 reads SNHLY; CDR2 reads FYNNEI. Trimming pared 4 bases from V and 1 base from J, leaving 7 bases between. The CDR3 covers 13 residues. CDR3 in amino acids: CASSGQPNTEAFF. The CDR3 coding sequence is TGTGCCAGCAGTGGACAGCCGAACACTGAAGCTTTCTTT.

This chain connects TRBV5-4 to TRBJ2-3; the D is unclear. There are 15 residues in the CDR3. V lost 0 bases and J lost 2, with 10 bases in between. In germline, CDR1 is SGHNT, CDR2 YYREEE (reference sequence). This CDR3 is CASSLVSVATDTQYF. As DNA, the CDR3 is TGTGCCAGCAGCTTGGTATCAGTCGCCACAGATACGCAGTATTTT.

This chain joins TRBV5-1 and TRBJ2-5; the D gene is possibly TRBD1 (6 bases). Germline CDR1 reads SGHRS; CDR2 reads YFSETQ. V was cut by 2 bases and J by 3 bases, with 11 bases left in between. The CDR3 runs 14 residues. The CDR3 DNA reads TGCGCCAGCAGCTTCGGACAGCCAGAAGAGACCCAGTACTTC. This gives the protein CASSFGQPEETQYF.

In its sample, this clone is medium-sized. The chain links TRBV19 to TRBJ1-1; D is perhaps TRBD1 (6 bases). Germline V gene sequence: CDR1 LNHDA, CDR2 SQIVND (reference sequence). This CDR3 has 13 amino acids. Trimming took 6 bases from V and 4 from J, leaving 12 bases between them. CDR3 in amino acids: CASRVGGITEAFF. The CDR3 nucleotides are TGTGCCAGTAGAGTTGGGGGCATCACTGAAGCTTTCTTT.

V gene TRBV7-9 combines with J gene TRBJ2-7; D perhaps matches TRBD2 (6 bases). This CDR3 has 14 residues. CDR1 SEHNR and CDR2 FQNEAQ come from the germline V gene (reference sequence). The V end was cut by 1 base, the J end by 6 bases, with 13 bases between. The CDR3 protein is CASSLDTGLGEQYF. CDR3 nucleotide sequence: TGTGCCAGCAGCTTAGACACGGGACTTGGCGAGCAGTACTTC.

The V call is TRBV11-1, the J call TRBJ2-3; 7 nucleotides agree with TRBD1. Trimming cost V 5 bases and J 5 bases; bases outside gene matches: 4. The CDR3 spans 13 residues. CDR1 and CDR2 (germline): SGHAT, FQDESV (reference sequence). The CDR3 here is CASSPQGLDTQYF. The CDR3 coding sequence is TGTGCCAGCAGCCCACAGGGGTTAGATACGCAGTATTTT.

The chain employs TRBV18 and TRBJ2-7; D not resolved. The germline V gene has CDR1 KGHSH and CDR2 LQKENI. There are 13 residues in the CDR3. V lost 4 bases and J 2 bases, leaving 9 bases between the germline ends. The CDR3 region is CASSLQKTYEQYF. The CDR3 DNA reads as TGTGCCAGCTCACTTCAAAAAACCTACGAGCAGTACTTC.

The chain joins TRBV9 to TRBJ1-4, with D perhaps matching TRBD1 (5 bases). V was trimmed by 4 bases and J by 7 bases, leaving 11 bases between them. Germline V gene lookup returns CDR1 SGDLS and CDR2 YYNGEE. This CDR3 has 13 amino acids. The CDR3 region is CASSPGPFEKLFF. The DNA of the CDR3 is TGTGCCAGCAGCCCAGGGCCGTTTGAAAAACTGTTTTTT. Based on the CDR3 plus reference TRBV9 and TRBJ1-4, the full variable domain is DSGVTQTPKHLITATGQRVTLRCSPRSGDLSVYWYQQSLDQGLQFLIQYYNGEERAKGNILERFSAQQFPDLHSELNLSSLELGDSALYFCASSPGPFEKLFFGSGTQLSVL.

This chain uses TRBV14 with TRBJ2-3, with 8 bases aligning to TRBD2. The CDR3 runs to 16 residues. Germline V CDR1 and CDR2: SGHDN, FVKESK. With V trimmed by 1 base and J by 2 bases, 5 bases remained unmatched. The CDR3 region has the DNA TGTGCCAGCAGCCAAGTTCGCGGGGGGATCACAGATACGCAGTATTTT. Amino acids: CASSQVRGGITDTQYF.

The V gene is TRBV11-2, the J gene TRBJ2-7; D may be TRBD2 (5 bases). CDR1 and CDR2 from the germline V gene are SGHAT and FQNNGV. Deletions cut 5 bases from V and 3 bases from J, with 14 bases between. The CDR3 spans 14 residues. For the CDR3, the DNA is TGTGCCAGCAGCCCAGAGACGAGGGTCTACGAGCAGTACTTC. Its translation is CASSPETRVYEQYF.

Only a few counts were recorded for this clone. The chain has TRBV6-5 and TRBJ1-5; 8 bases match TRBD1. The CDR3 contains 14 residues. Germline V gene sequence: CDR1 MNHEY, CDR2 SVGAGI. With 6 bases clipped from V and 5 bases from J, the junction kept 6 bases outside the gene matches. The CDR3 DNA reads TGTGCCAGCAGACACAGGGGGAGAGATCAGCCCCAGCATTTT. Protein: CASRHRGRDQPQHF.